This TCR beta chain was retrieved from a study of CD8 T cells in Susac syndrome. The CDR3 extends over 16 amino acids. Germline V gene sequence: CDR1 MNHEY, CDR2 SVGEGT. After removal of 7 bases from V and 7 bases from J, the junction contained 16 bases not matched to a gene. Sequencing of TCR beta was undertaken in CD8+ and CD4+ T cells derived from blood. The authors reverse transcribed roughly 0.5 to 1 ug RNA with random hexamers. immunoSEQ multiplex PCR amplified TCR beta CDR3 across 54 Vbeta, 13 Jbeta. MiXCR was run by TCRdb on the immunoSEQ multiplex PCR reads, yielding one entry per CDR3 protein. This table holds 150,000 to 200,000 distinct CDR3 sequences, 90% to 95% found once. Findings and limits, study-wide: Acknowledgment was made by the study that its TCR sequencing and HLA analysis involved a relatively small number of individuals.

About this clonotype itself: Its target is unknown.

The receptor comes from a human donor with multiple sclerosis. Sequencing used CD4+ T cells from PBMCs. The chain recombines TRBV6-2 or TRBV6-3 with TRBJ1-5, with TRBD1 matching over 7 bases. The CDR3 nucleotides are TGTGCCAGCACCCCATCAGGGACAGCGCGTTGGCAGCCCCAGCATTTT. It codes for CASTPSGTARWQPQHF.